Each of the 17 T cell receptor beta chains below was sequenced from the same sample in a study of shared clonotypes between healthy human individuals. Method: immunoSEQ multiplex PCR; TCRdb's copy keeps in-frame clones and lacks some. This sample has around 2.5 million clones, with approximately 94% found just once. Material for sequencing was naive CD4+ T cells from PBMCs. Sample subset: CD45RA+ positively selected. These receptors were taken from a young man in good health. Some clones in this sample may be carry-over from other donors' samples.

J is TRBJ2-7 and V is TRBV5-4; TRBD2 might be the D (6 bases). Trimming cost V 4 bases and J 5 bases, with 16 bases left between them. Germline V gives CDR1 SGHNT, CDR2 YYREEE (reference sequence). The CDR3 loop spans 14 amino acids. DNA for the CDR3: TGTGCCAGCAGCAGTGCGGCGGAGGGAGACGAGCAGTACTTC. This translates into CASSSAAEGDEQYF.

As to this clone: This CDR3 is also generated by other DNA sequences in the sample. The J gene is TRBJ1-1, the V gene TRBV5-1; a possible D gene is TRBD1 (5 bases). Germline CDR1 is SGHRS and CDR2 is YFSETQ. The V end lost 0 bases, the J end lost 1 base, and 10 bases lay between the germline ends. The length of the CDR3 is 15 residues. In nucleotides, the CDR3 is TGCGCCAGCAGCTTGGGCGGGACGGAGAACACTGAAGCTTTCTTT. Protein: CASSLGGTENTEAFF.

This clone has only a few counts. The CDR3 DNA sequence: TGTGCCAGCAGCATCATCTCAAGGGACACTGAAGCTTTCTTT. This gives the protein CASSIISRDTEAFF. The gene calls are TRBV28 and TRBJ1-1; D not certain. With 6 bases removed from V and 3 bases from J, the gap between germline ends came to 14 bases. The CDR3 totals 14 residues. The germline CDR1 and CDR2 sequences are MDHEN and SYDVKM. The full variable domain, its missing parts supplied by reference TRBV28 and TRBJ1-1, is DVKVTQSSRYLVKRTGEKVFLECVQDMDHENMFWYRQDPGLGLRLIYFSYDVKMKEKGDIPEGYSVSREKKERFSLILESASTNQTSMYLCASSIISRDTEAFFGQGTRLTVV.

This chain links TRBV5-6 with TRBJ2-1; perhaps TRBD2 as D (5 bases). Germline V gives CDR1 SGHDT, CDR2 YYEEEE. Deletions cut 2 bases from V and 2 bases from J, with 14 bases between. This CDR3 has 16 residues. The CDR3 region has the DNA TGTGCCAGCAGCTTTCGACGGGAACTACCCTACAATGAGCAGTTCTTC. This gives the protein CASSFRRELPYNEQFF.

The gene calls are TRBV18 and TRBJ2-3, with 8 bases fitting TRBD2. CDR3 length: 14 amino acids. Germline V gene lookup returns CDR1 KGHSH and CDR2 LQKENI. Losses at the gene ends were 8 bases for V and 0 bases for J; bases not matched to a gene: 4. The CDR3 coding sequence is TGTGCCAGCGCGACTAGCGCGAGCACAGATACGCAGTATTTT. Translated: CASATSASTDTQYF.

The J gene is TRBJ1-2, the V gene TRBV2; perhaps TRBD1 as D (6 bases). The V and J ends lost 5 bases and 4 bases respectively, with 17 bases between them. Germline V lookup: CDR1 SNHLY, CDR2 FYNNEI. The CDR3 is 15 amino acids. CDR3: CASSSQGPSVYGYTF. CDR3 bases: TGTGCCAGCAGTTCACAGGGCCCCTCTGTCTATGGCTACACCTTC. Looking up the rest from reference TRBV2 and TRBJ1-2 gives the full variable domain: EPEVTQTPSHQVTQMGQEVILRCVPISNHLYFYWYRQILGQKVEFLVSFYNNEISEKSEIFDDQFSVERPDGSNFTLKIRSTKLEDSAMYFCASSSQGPSVYGYTFGSGTRLTVV.

This chain links TRBV30 with TRBJ2-1; D perhaps matches TRBD2 (6 bases). The CDR3 length is 15 residues. V gave up 3 bases and J gave up 3 bases, with 15 bases separating them. Germline CDR1 is GTSNPN and CDR2 is SVGIG (reference sequence). CDR3 residues: CAWSGGVGFYNEQFF. The CDR3 DNA is TGTGCCTGGAGCGGAGGGGTGGGGTTCTACAATGAGCAGTTCTTC.

J is TRBJ2-7 and V is TRBV5-4; 7 bases line up with TRBD2. Germline CDR1 SGHNT, CDR2 YYREEE (reference sequence). The V segment lost 2 bases and the J segment 0 bases; nucleotides outside the gene matches: 8. The CDR3 has 16 amino acids. The CDR3 sequence: CASSFLLAGSSYEQYF. In DNA, the CDR3 is TGTGCCAGCAGCTTTCTTTTAGCGGGTTCCTCCTACGAGCAGTACTTC.

V and J are TRBV6-1 and TRBJ2-7; TRBD2 might be the D (5 bases). CDR3 size: 18 residues. CDR1 and CDR2 (germline): MNHNS, SASEGT. V was pared by 0 bases and J by 0 bases, with 18 bases between. CDR3 sequence: CASSEAVGGVRGSYEQYF. DNA of the CDR3: TGTGCCAGCAGTGAAGCGGTAGGTGGGGTCCGGGGCTCCTACGAGCAGTACTTC.

This clone was seen a handful of times. The CDR3: CASGFGLNTEAFF. The CDR3 bases are TGCGCCAGCGGCTTTGGGTTGAACACTGAAGCTTTCTTT. The chain is built from TRBV4-1 and TRBJ1-1; D remains unclear. CDR1 and CDR2 from the germline V gene are MGHRA and YSYEKL. Trimming stripped 8 bases from V and 0 bases from J, with 10 bases between. The CDR3 is made up of 13 amino acids.

The chain combines TRBV9 with TRBJ2-3; 16 bases agree with TRBD2. Looked up from germline, CDR1 is SGDLS and CDR2 is YYNGEE. The V segment lost 2 bases and the J segment 3 bases; nucleotides outside the gene matches: 6. The CDR3 has 18 residues. For the CDR3, the DNA is TGTGCCAGCAGCGTCGGGACTAGCGGGAGGGCCGGGACAGATACGCAGTATTTT. Its translation: CASSVGTSGRAGTDTQYF.

This chain links TRBV5-6 with TRBJ2-5, with 9 bases lining up with TRBD2. CDR3 length: 15 amino acids. Germline V gene sequence: CDR1 SGHDT, CDR2 YYEEEE. The V gene end was trimmed by 4 bases and the J gene end by 1 base; junction bases not matched to a gene: 5. The chain's CDR3 is CASSAMGLAQETQYF. CDR3 nucleotides: TGTGCCAGCAGCGCAATGGGACTAGCCCAAGAGACCCAGTACTTC.

The J gene is TRBJ1-2, the V gene TRBV5-1; D remains ambiguous. This CDR3 spans 11 amino acids. Trimming left V 3 bases short and J 4 bases short, with 4 bases between. In germline, CDR1 is SGHRS, CDR2 YFSETQ. DNA of the CDR3: TGCGCCAGCAGCTCCGCCTATGGCTACACCTTC. This gives the protein CASSSAYGYTF. Drawing the rest from reference TRBV5-1 and TRBJ1-2, the complete variable domain is KAGVTQTPRYLIKTRGQQVTLSCSPISGHRSVSWYQQTPGQGLQFLFEYFSETQRNKGNFPGRFSGRQFSNSRSEMNVSTLELGDSALYLCASSSAYGYTFGSGTRLTVV.

This clone is a singleton in its sample. This rearrangement joins TRBV14 to TRBJ2-1, with D uncertain. V lost 0 bases to trimming and J lost 0 bases, with 9 bases between them. Germline CDR1 is SGHDN and CDR2 is FVKESK. There are 16 residues in the CDR3. CDR3 in DNA: TGTGCCAGCAGCCAAGACAGCCGAATCTCCTACAATGAGCAGTTCTTC. Residues: CASSQDSRISYNEQFF.

The V gene is TRBV5-1, the J gene TRBJ2-1; weak D call: TRBD1 (5 bases). V was pared by 4 bases and J by 7 bases, with 15 bases between. The germline V gene encodes CDR1 SGHRS and CDR2 YFSETQ. This CDR3 spans 14 amino acids. The CDR3 DNA follows: TGCGCCAGCAGCCCAGGGTTTGAGAGAAATGAGCAGTTCTTC. Translation: CASSPGFERNEQFF.

The gene calls are TRBV28 and TRBJ2-5, with 9 bases identical to TRBD2. V lost 6 bases, J lost 2 bases, and 4 bases stayed unmatched. Germline loops: CDR1 MDHEN, CDR2 SYDVKM. The CDR3 runs to 14 residues. The CDR3 nucleotides read TGTGCCAGCAGGCGGGGGGGCCTGCAAGAGACCCAGTACTTC. It specifies CASRRGGLQETQYF.

This sequence joins TRBV2 and TRBJ2-3; 8 nucleotides align to TRBD2. The CDR3 is 12 residues long. Per the germline V gene, CDR1 is SNHLY and CDR2 is FYNNEI. Germline trimming cut 7 bases from V and 10 bases from J; bases unmatched to any gene: 7. CDR3 in DNA: TGTGCCAGCACCGGGAGGGGAAGTGCGCAGTATTTT. It codes for CASTGRGSAQYF.